The 6 T cell receptor beta chains below come from one sample, sequenced in a study of a mutant IDH1 vaccine in newly diagnosed glioma. These TCRs are of unknown antigen specificity. Time point indicated: week 11, during vaccination. The investigators gave 300 ug of mutant IDH1 20-mer peptide in each vaccine dose, together with topical imiquimod. Data came from immunoSEQ multiplex PCR; TCRdb stores just in-frame clones and leaves some out. The sample shows tens of thousands of clones, about 80% of them seen only once. The source material was PBMCs, sampled from a glioma patient whose treatment included an IDH1 peptide vaccine. The receptors stem from a man aged 50-60 years with glioma.

The chain carries TRBV7-2 and TRBJ1-2; D is uncertain. Trimming cost V 6 bases and J 2 bases, with 7 bases left between them. This CDR3 is 12 amino acids long. Per germline, CDR1 SGHTA and CDR2 FQGNSA. CDR3: CASSSGNYGYTF. CDR3 in DNA: TGTGCCAGCAGTTCGGGCAACTATGGCTACACCTTC.

This rearrangement joins TRBV7-8 to TRBJ2-4, with D possibly matching TRBD1 (5 bases). The CDR3 has 15 residues. CDR1 is SGHVS and CDR2 is FQNEAQ in the germline V gene. Deletions cut 2 bases from V and 8 bases from J, with 16 bases between. Here the CDR3 reads CASSLSGRVRDIQYF. CDR3 DNA: TGTGCCAGCAGCTTATCCGGCAGGGTTAGGGACATTCAGTACTTC.

V gene TRBV27 combines with J gene TRBJ2-7; 7 bases align to TRBD1. With 7 bases clipped from V and 7 bases from J, the junction kept 13 bases outside the gene matches. The CDR3 spans 14 residues. Germline V CDR1 and CDR2: MNHEY, SMNVEV (reference sequence). The CDR3 DNA is TGTGCCAGCATTCCCCGGGACAGTAGGGTAGAGCAGTACTTC. Its translation: CASIPRDSRVEQYF.

For this clone: This sample also contains other DNA sequences that code for the same CDR3. This chain joins TRBV5-1 and TRBJ2-7; TRBD1 aligns across 9 bases. The germline V gene has CDR1 SGHRS and CDR2 YFSETQ. Losses at the gene ends were 4 bases for V and 0 bases for J; bases not matched to a gene: 2. This CDR3 is 14 amino acids long. This chain's CDR3 is CASSTGQGSYEQYF. The CDR3 nucleotides read TGCGCCAGCAGCACGGGACAGGGCTCCTACGAGCAGTACTTC. The full variable domain, in which reference TRBV5-1 and TRBJ2-7 provide the parts outside the CDR3, is KAGVTQTPRYLIKTRGQQVTLSCSPISGHRSVSWYQQTPGQGLQFLFEYFSETQRNKGNFPGRFSGRQFSNSRSEMNVSTLELGDSALYLCASSTGQGSYEQYFGPGTRLTVT.

This chain connects TRBV29-1 to TRBJ1-1, with D unresolved. The CDR3 runs 12 residues. V gave up 7 bases and J gave up 0 bases, with 9 bases separating them. Per the germline V gene, CDR1 is SQVTM and CDR2 is ANQGSEA. The CDR3 sequence is CSGRQMNTEAFF. In DNA form, the CDR3 reads TGCAGCGGGAGGCAGATGAACACTGAAGCTTTCTTT.

This rearrangement joins TRBV5-1 to TRBJ1-6; no reliable D call. The CDR3 runs 15 residues. Germline-derived CDR1 and CDR2 are SGHRS and YFSETQ. V lost 0 bases and J 13 bases, leaving 17 bases between the germline ends. The CDR3 bases are TGCGCCAGCAGCTTGGAGGGCATCCGGCATCATCCCCTCCACTTT. Protein product: CASSLEGIRHHPLHF.